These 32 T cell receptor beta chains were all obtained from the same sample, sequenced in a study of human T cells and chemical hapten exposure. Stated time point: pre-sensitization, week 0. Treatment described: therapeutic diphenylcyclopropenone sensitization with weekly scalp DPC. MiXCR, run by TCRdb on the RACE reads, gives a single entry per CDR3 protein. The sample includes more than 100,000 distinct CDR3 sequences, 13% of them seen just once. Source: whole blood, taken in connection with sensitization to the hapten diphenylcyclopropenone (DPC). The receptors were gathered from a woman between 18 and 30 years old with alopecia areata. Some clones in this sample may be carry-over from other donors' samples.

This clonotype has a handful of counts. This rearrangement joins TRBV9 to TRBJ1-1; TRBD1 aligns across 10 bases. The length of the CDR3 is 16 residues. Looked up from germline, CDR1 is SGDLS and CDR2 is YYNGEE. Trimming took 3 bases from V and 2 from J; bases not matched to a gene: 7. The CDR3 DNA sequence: TGTGCCAGCAGCGCCCATAGGACAGGGGGAAACACTGAAGCTTTCTTT. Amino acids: CASSAHRTGGNTEAFF.

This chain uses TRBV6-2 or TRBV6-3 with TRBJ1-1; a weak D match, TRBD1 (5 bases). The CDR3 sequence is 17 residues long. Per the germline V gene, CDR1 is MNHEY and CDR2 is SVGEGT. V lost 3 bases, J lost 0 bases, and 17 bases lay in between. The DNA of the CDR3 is TGTGCCAGCAGTTATGGCAGGGTGGGTCGTATGAACACTGAAGCTTTCTTT. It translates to CASSYGRVGRMNTEAFF.

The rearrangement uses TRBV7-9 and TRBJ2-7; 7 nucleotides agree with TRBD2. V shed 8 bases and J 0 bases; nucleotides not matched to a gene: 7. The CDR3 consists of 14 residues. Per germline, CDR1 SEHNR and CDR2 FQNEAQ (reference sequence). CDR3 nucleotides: TGTGCCAGCCCCCCGAGCGGGGCCTCCTACGAGCAGTACTTC. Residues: CASPPSGASYEQYF.

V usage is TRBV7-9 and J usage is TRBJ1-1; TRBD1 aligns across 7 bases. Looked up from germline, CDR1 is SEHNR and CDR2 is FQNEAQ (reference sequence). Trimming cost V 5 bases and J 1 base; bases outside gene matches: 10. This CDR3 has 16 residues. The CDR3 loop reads CASSPLSWDRNTEAFF. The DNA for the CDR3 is TGTGCCAGCAGCCCCCTTAGTTGGGACAGGAACACTGAAGCTTTCTTT.

CDR3 coding DNA: TGTGCCAGCAGTTTATCGATGAAGGAGACCCAGTACTTC. It specifies CASSLSMKETQYF. This rearrangement joins TRBV12-3 or TRBV12-4 to TRBJ2-5, with unresolved D. The CDR3 has 13 residues. With 2 bases removed from V and 5 bases from J, the gap between germline ends came to 9 bases.

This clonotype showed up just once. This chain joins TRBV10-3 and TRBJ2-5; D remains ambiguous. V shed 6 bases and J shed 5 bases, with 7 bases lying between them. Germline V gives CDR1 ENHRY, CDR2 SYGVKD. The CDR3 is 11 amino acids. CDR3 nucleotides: TGTGCCATCAGGACCTTCGAGACCCAGTACTTC. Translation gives CAIRTFETQYF.

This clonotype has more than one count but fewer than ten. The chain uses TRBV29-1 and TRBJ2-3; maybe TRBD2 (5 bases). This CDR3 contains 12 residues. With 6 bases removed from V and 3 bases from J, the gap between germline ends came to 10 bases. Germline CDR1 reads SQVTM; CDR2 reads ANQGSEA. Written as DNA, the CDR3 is TGCAGCGTCGGGGTAAGGACAGATACGCAGTATTTT. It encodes CSVGVRTDTQYF.

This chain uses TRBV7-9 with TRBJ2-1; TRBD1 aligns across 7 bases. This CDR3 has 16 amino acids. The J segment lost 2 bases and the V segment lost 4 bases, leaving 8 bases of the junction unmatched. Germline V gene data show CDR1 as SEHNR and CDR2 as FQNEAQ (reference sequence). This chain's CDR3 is CASSSRGTDTYNEQFF. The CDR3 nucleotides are TGTGCCAGCAGCTCCCGAGGGACAGACACCTACAATGAGCAGTTCTTC.

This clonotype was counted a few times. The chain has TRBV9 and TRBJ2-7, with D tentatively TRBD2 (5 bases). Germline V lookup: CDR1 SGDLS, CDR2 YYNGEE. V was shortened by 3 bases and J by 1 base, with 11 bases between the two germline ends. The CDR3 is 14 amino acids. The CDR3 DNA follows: TGTGCCAGCAGCGGGATGGAGGTATCCTACGAGCAGTACTTC. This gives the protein CASSGMEVSYEQYF.

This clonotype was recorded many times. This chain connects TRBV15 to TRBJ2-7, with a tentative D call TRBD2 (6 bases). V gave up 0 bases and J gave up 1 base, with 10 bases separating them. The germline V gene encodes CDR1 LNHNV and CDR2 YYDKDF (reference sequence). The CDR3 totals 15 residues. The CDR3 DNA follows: TGTGCCACCAGCAGAGATCGGGGAGGATCCTACGAGCAGTACTTC. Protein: CATSRDRGGSYEQYF.

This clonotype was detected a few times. The CDR3 coding sequence is TGTGCCAGCAGTTTGGCGGGGGTGAGCTCCTACGAGCAGTACTTC. Its protein product is CASSLAGVSSYEQYF. The V call is TRBV12-3 or TRBV12-4, the J call TRBJ2-7; TRBD2 aligns across 7 bases. V shed 3 bases and J 0 bases; nucleotides not matched to a gene: 5. The CDR3 is made up of 15 amino acids.

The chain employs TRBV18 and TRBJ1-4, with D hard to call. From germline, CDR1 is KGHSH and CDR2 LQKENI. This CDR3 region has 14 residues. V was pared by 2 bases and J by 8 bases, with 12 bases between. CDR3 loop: CASSPKTQGEKLFF. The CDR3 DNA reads TGTGCCAGCTCACCAAAGACACAAGGAGAAAAACTGTTTTTT. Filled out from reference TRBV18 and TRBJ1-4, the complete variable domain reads NAGVMQNPRHLVRRRGQEARLRCSPMKGHSHVYWYRQLPEEGLKFMVYLQKENIIDESGMPKERFSAEFPKEGPSILRIQQVVRGDSAAYFCASSPKTQGEKLFFGSGTQLSVL.

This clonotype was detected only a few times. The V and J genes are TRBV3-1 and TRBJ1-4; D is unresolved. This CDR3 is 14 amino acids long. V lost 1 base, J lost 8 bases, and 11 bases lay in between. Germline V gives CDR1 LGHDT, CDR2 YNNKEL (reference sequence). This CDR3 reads CASSQGGSYEKLFF. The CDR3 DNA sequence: TGTGCCAGCAGCCAAGGGGGTTCGTACGAAAAACTGTTTTTT. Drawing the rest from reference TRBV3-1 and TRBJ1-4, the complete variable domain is DTAVSQTPKYLVTQMGNDKSIKCEQNLGHDTMYWYKQDSKKFLKIMFSYNNKELIINETVPNRFSPKSPDKAHLNLHINSLELGDSAVYFCASSQGGSYEKLFFGSGTQLSVL.

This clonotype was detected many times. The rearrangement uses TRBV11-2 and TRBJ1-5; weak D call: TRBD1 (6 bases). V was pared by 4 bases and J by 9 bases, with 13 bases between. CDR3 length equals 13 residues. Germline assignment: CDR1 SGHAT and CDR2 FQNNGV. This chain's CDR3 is CASSSGTQLPQHF. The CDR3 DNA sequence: TGTGCCAGCAGCTCCGGGACACAACTGCCCCAGCATTTT.

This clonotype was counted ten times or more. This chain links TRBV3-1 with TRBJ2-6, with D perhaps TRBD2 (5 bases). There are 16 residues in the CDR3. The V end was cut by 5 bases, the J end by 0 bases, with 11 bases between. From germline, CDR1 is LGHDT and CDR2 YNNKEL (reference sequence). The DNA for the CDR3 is TGTGCCAGCAGCTCGCTTGCGGGCTCTGGGGCCAACGTCCTGACTTTC. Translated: CASSSLAGSGANVLTF.

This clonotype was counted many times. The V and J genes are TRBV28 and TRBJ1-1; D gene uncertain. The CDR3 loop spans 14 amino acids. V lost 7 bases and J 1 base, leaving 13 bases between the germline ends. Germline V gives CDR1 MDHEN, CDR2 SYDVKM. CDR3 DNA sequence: TGTGCCAGCAAAACCCCTACGACGAACACTGAAGCTTTCTTT. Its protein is CASKTPTTNTEAFF.

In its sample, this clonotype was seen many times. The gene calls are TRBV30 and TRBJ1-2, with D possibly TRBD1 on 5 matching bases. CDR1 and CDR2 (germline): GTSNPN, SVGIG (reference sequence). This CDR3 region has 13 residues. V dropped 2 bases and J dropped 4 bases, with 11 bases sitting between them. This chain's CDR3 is CAWSPGLRYGYTF. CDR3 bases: TGTGCCTGGAGTCCGGGACTCCGCTATGGCTACACCTTC.

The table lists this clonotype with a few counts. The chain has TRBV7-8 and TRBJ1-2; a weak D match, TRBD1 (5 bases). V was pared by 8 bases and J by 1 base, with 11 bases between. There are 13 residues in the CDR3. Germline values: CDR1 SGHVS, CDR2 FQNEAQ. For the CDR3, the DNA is TGTGCCAGCGAGGGGAAGAATAACTATGGCTACACCTTC. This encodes CASEGKNNYGYTF.

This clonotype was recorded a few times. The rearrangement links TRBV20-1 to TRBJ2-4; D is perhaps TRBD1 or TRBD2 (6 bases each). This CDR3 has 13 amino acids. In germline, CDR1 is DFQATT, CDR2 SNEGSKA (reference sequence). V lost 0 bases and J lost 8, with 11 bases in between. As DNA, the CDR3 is TGCAGTGCTAGAGATCCGGGGGCTGACATTCAGTACTTC. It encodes CSARDPGADIQYF.

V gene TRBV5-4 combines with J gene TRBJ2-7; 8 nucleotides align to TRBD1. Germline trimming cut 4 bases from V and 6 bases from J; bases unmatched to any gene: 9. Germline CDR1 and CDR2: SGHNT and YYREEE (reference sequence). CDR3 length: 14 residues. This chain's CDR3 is CASSPGQGLGEQYF. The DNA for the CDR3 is TGTGCCAGCAGCCCTGGACAGGGACTGGGCGAGCAGTACTTC.

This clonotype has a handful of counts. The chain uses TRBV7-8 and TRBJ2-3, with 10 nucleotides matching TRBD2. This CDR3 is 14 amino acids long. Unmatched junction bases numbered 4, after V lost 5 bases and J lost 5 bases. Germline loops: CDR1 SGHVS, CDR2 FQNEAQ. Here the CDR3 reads CASSIRLAGDTQYF. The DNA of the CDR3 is TGTGCCAGCAGCATCCGACTAGCGGGAGATACGCAGTATTTT.

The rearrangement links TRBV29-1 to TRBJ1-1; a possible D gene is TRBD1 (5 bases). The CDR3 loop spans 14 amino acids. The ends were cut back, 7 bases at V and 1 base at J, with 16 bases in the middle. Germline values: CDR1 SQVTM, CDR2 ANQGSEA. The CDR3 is CSGRRGPPNTEAFF. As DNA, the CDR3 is TGCAGCGGTAGAAGGGGACCGCCGAACACTGAAGCTTTCTTT.

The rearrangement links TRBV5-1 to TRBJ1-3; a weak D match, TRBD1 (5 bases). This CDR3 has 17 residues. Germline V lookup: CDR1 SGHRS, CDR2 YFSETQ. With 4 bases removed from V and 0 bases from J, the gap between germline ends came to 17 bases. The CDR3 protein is CASSASTARSSGNTIYF. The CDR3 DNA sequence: TGCGCCAGCAGCGCCTCGACAGCCCGCAGCTCTGGAAACACCATATATTTT.

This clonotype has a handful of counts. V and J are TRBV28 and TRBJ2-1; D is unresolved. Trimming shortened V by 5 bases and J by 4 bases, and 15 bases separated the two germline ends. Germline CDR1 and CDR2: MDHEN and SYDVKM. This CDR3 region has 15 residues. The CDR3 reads CASSTDGQIYNEQFF. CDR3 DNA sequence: TGTGCCAGCAGTACCGACGGCCAAATATACAATGAGCAGTTCTTC.

The CDR3 DNA sequence: TGTGCCAGCAGAGCGGGAGGCTACGAGCAGTACTTC. Translation gives CASRAGGYEQYF. J is TRBJ2-7 and V is TRBV28; 9 positions match TRBD2. The CDR3 spans 12 residues. V lost 6 bases and J lost 3; bases outside the gene matches: 0. The germline V gene has CDR1 MDHEN and CDR2 SYDVKM.

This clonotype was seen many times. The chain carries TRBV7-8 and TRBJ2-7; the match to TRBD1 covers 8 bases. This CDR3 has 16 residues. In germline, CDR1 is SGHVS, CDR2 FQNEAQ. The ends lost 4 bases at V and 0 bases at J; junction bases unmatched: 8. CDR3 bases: TGTGCCAGCAGCTCCCGGACAGGGAGGAGCTCCTACGAGCAGTACTTC. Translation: CASSSRTGRSSYEQYF.

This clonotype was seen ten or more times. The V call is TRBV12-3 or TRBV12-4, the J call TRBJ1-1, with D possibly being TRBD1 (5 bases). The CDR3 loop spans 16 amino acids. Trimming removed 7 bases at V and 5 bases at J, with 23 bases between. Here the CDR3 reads CASIPPFVEGVTEAFF. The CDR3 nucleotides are TGTGCCAGCATCCCCCCCTTTGTGGAAGGGGTTACTGAAGCTTTCTTT.

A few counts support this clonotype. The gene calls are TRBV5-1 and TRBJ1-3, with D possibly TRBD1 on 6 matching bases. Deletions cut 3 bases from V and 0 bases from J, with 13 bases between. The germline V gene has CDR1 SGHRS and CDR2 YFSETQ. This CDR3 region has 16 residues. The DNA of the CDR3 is TGCGCCAGCAGCTCGGACAGTCTCTACTCTGGAAACACCATATATTTT. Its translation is CASSSDSLYSGNTIYF.

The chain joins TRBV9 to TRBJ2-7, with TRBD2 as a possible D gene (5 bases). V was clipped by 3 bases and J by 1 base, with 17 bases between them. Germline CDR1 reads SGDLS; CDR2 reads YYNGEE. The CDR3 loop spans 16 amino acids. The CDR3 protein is CASSAGKRSPSYEQYF. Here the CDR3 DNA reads TGTGCCAGCAGCGCCGGGAAAAGGTCCCCTTCCTACGAGCAGTACTTC.

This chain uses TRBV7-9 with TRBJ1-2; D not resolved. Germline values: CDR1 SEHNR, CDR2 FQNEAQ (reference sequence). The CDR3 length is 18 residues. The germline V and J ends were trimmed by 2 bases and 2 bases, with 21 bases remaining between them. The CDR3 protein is CASSLPRETAILNYGYTF. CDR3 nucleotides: TGTGCCAGCAGCTTACCCCGGGAGACGGCAATTTTGAACTATGGCTACACCTTC.

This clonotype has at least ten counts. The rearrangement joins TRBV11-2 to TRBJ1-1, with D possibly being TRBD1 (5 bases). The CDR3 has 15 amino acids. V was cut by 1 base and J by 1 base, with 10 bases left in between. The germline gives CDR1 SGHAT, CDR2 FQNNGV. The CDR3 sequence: CASSLAGQPNTEAFF. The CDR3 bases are TGTGCCAGCAGCTTAGCCGGACAACCGAACACTGAAGCTTTCTTT.

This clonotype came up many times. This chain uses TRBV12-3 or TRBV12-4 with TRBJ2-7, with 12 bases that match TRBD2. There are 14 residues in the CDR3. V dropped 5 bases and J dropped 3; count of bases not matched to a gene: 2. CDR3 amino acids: CASSPGLAGYEQYF. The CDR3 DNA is TGTGCCAGCAGTCCGGGACTAGCGGGCTACGAGCAGTACTTC.